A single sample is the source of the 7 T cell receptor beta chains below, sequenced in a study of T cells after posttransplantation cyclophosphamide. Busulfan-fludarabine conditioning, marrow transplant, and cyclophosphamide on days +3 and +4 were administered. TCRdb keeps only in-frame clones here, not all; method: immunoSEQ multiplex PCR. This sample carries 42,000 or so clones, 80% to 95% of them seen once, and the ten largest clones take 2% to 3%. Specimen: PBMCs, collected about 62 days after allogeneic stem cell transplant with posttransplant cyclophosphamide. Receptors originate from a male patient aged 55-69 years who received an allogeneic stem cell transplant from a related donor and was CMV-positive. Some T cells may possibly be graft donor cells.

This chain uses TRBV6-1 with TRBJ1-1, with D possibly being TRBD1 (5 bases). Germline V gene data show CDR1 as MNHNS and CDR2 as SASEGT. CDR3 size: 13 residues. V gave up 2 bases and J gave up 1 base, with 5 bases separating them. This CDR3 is CASSEQGNTEAFF. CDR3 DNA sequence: TGTGCCAGCAGTGAACAGGGGAACACTGAAGCTTTCTTT.

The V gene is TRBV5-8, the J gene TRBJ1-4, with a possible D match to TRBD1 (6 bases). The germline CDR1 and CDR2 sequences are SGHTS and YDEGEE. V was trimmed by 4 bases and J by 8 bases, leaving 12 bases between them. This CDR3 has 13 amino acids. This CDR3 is CASSQGLGEKLFF. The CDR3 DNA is TGTGCCAGCAGCCAGGGGCTTGGGGAAAAACTGTTTTTT.

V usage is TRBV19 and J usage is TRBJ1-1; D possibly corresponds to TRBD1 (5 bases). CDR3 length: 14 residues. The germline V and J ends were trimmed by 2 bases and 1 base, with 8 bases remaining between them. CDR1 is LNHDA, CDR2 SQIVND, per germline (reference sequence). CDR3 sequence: CASSIIRENTEAFF. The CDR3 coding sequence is TGTGCCAGTAGTATAATCAGGGAGAACACTGAAGCTTTCTTT.

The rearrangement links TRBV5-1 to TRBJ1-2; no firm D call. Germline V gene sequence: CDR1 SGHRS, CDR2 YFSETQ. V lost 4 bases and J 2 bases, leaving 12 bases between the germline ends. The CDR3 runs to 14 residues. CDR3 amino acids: CASSPDNSNYGYTF. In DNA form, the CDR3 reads TGCGCCAGCAGCCCCGACAACTCAAACTATGGCTACACCTTC.

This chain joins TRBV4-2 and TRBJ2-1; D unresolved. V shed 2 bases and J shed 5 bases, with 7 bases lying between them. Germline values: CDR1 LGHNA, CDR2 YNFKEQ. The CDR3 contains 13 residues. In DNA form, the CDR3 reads TGTGCCAGCAGCCAATCAGGTAACAATGAGCAGTTCTTC. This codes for CASSQSGNNEQFF.

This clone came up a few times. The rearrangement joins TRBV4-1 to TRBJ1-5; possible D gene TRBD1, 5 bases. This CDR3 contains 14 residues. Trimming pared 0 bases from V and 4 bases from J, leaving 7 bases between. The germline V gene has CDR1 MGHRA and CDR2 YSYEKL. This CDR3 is CASSQDSGNQPQHF. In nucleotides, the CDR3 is TGCGCCAGCAGCCAAGATTCAGGGAATCAGCCCCAGCATTTT.

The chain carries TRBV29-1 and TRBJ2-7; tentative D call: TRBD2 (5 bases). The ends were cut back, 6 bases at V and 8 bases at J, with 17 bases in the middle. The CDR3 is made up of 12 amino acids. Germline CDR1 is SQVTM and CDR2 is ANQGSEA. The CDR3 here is CSVRDGITQQYF. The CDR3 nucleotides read TGCAGCGTCCGAGACGGGATAACCCAGCAGTACTTC.